This T cell receptor beta chain was recorded in a study of CD8+CD57+ T cells in acquired aplastic anemia. Genomic DNA, serving as template, underwent TCR beta VDJ and CDR3 profiling. From the reads, TCRdb called clonotypes with MiXCR, one entry per CDR3 protein. The sample carries 250,000 to 300,000 distinct CDR3 sequences, around 60% recorded once. CDR1 is DFQATT, CDR2 SNEGSKA, per germline (reference sequence). Unmatched junction bases numbered 13, after V lost 8 bases and J lost 3 bases. The CDR3 runs to 14 residues. The rearrangement uses TRBV20-1 and TRBJ2-7; 7 bases match TRBD1. This receptor was taken from a human donor with severe aplastic anemia or a healthy control (not recorded which). The sample taken for sequencing was sorted CD4+, CD8+, or CD8+CD57+ T cells (not recorded which) from PBMCs. The CDR3 DNA sequence: TGCAGTCCCCTTAGACAGGGCCGAGACTACGAGCAGTACTTC. This translates into CSPLRQGRDYEQYF.